This T cell receptor (beta chain) was sequenced during a study of siplizumab effects on memory and regulatory T cells. Broader study findings: No functional test confirmed suppression by proliferating siplizumab-culture Tregs.

In the case of this clone: Antigen unknown.

Germline CDR1 is KGHSH and CDR2 is LQKENI. J was trimmed by 7 bases and V by 2 bases; bases with no gene match: 5. There are 15 residues in the CDR3. Sequenced by immunoSEQ multiplex PCR; TCRdb stores in-frame clones only, minus some. The repertoire consists of about 52,000 clones, with 95% to 97% occurring once and the leading ten covering 0.64%. The genes are TRBV18 and TRBJ1-5; TRBD1 matches at 10 bases. This TCR was sampled from a human donor in good health. Sequencing input: naive CD4+ T cells sorted from blood. CDR3 in DNA: TGTGCCAGCTCACCATCGACAGGGGGCACGCAGCCCCAGCATTTT. Amino acids: CASSPSTGGTQPQHF.